This TCR beta chain was observed in a study of human T cells and chemical hapten exposure. Study as a whole: Sensitization was performed using 2% DPC on a 2 cm by 2 cm upper inner arm skin site. Once 0.01% DPC had been applied to the upper back by patch test, readings were taken at 6 days.

J was trimmed by 7 bases and V by 7 bases; bases with no gene match: 6. The CDR3 is 14 amino acids. Germline-derived CDR1 and CDR2 are MNHEY and SVGEGT. Described time point: patch test 2, 6 weeks after DPC sensitization. The sample's treatment: therapeutic diphenylcyclopropenone sensitization with weekly scalp DPC. This clonotype came up a few times. Each CDR3 protein is one row after TCRdb ran MiXCR on the RACE reads. The sample contains some 100,000 distinct CDR3 sequences, 9% to 9.5% of which appear only once. This receptor was identified in a woman in her 40s with alopecia areata. Some clones in this sample may be carry-over from other donors' samples. The gene calls are TRBV6-2 or TRBV6-3 and TRBJ2-7, with 14 bases matching TRBD2. The sequences come from whole blood, collected in connection with sensitization to the hapten diphenylcyclopropenone (DPC). Written as DNA, the CDR3 is TGTGCCAGCACCGGACTAGCGGGAGGTCGAGAGCAGTACTTC. It encodes CASTGLAGGREQYF.